This T cell receptor beta chain was profiled in a study of identical twins. Study findings and constraints: Where out-of-frame alpha sequences were twin-shared, they showed excess low generation probability.

This clonotype appeared many times. What it recognizes is unknown. V dropped 5 bases and J dropped 1 base, with 12 bases sitting between them. CDR1 and CDR2 from the germline V gene are SQVTM and ANQGSEA. CDR3 length: 13 residues. Template switching, a step in the protocol, added a universal primer site, and cDNA carried unique molecular identifiers. TCRdb re-analysed the 5' RACE reads in MiXCR, keeping a single row per CDR3 protein. The sample lists 350,000 to 400,000 distinct CDR3 sequences, about 9% occurring once. Healthy Caucasians made up all donors. The J gene is TRBJ2-7, the V gene TRBV29-1; D is ambiguous. This TCR came from a woman aged 50 to 60 in good health. Sequencing was carried out using naive T cells sorted from blood. The CDR3: CSVQHSRSYEQYF. In nucleotides, the CDR3 is TGCAGCGTTCAACACTCGAGGTCCTACGAGCAGTACTTC.